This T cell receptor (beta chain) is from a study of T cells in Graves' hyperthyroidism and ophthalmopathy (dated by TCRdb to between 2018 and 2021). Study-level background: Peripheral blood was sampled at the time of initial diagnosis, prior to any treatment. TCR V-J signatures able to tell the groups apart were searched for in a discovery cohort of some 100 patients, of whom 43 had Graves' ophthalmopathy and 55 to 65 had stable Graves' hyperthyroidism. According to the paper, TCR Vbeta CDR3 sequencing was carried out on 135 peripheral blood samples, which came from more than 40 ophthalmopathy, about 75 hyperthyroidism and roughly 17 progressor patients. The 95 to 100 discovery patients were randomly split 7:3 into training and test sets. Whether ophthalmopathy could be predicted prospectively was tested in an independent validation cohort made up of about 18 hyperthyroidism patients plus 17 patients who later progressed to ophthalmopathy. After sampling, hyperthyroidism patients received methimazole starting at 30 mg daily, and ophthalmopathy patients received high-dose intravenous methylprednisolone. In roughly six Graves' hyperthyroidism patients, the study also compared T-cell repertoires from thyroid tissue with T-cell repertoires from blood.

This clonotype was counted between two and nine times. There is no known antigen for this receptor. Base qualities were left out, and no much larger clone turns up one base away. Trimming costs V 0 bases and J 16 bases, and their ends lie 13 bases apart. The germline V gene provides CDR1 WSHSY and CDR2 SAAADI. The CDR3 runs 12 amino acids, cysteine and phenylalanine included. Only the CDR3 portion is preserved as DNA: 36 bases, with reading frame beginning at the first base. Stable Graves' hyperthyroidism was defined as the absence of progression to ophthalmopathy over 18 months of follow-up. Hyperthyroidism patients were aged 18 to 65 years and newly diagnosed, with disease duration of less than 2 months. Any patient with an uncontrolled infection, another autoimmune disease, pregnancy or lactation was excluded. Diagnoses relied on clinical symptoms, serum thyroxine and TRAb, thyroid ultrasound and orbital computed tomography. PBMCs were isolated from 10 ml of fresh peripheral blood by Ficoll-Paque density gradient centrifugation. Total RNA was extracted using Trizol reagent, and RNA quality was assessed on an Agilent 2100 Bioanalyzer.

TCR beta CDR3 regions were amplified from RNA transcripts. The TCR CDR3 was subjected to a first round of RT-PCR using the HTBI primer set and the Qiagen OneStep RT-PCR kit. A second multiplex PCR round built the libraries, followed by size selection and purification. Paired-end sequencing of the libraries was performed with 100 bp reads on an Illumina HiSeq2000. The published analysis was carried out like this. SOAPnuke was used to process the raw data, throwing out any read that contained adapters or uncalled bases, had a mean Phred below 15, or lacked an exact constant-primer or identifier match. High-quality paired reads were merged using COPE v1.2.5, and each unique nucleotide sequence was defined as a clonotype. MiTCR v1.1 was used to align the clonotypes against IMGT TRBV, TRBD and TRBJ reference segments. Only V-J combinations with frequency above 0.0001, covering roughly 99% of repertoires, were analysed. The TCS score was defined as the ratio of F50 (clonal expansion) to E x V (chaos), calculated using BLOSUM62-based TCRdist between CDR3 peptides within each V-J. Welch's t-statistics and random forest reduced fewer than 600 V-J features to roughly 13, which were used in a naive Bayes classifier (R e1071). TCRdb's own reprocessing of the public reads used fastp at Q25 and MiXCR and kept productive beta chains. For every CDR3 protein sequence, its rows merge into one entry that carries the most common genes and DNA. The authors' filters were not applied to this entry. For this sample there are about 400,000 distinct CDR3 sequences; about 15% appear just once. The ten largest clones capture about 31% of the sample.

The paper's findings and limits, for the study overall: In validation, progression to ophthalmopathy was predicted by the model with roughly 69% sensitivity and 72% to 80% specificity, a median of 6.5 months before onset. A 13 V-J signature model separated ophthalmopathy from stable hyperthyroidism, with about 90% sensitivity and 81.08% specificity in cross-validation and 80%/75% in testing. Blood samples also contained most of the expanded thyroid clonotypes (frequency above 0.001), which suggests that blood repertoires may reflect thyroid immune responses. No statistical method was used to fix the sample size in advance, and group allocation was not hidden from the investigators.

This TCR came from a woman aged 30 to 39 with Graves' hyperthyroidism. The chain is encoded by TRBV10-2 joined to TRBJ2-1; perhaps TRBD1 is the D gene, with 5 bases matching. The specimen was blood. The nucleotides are TGCGCCAGCAGTGAGTCGAGCACAGGTTTTTTCTTC. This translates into CASSESSTGFFF.